This T cell receptor (beta chain) originates from a study of T cells after yellow fever vaccination. Whole-study results and caveats: In post-booster samples, most primary-vaccination clones reappeared (about 95% CD4, 88% CD8).

This clonotype has just a few counts. Its target is not known. J was trimmed by 8 bases and V by 2 bases; bases with no gene match: 6. This CDR3 region has 15 residues. Germline V gene data show CDR1 as SGHTA and CDR2 as FQGTGA. Via MiXCR, TCRdb re-called the 5' RACE reads, giving one row per CDR3 protein. The table has roughly 170,000 distinct CDR3 sequences, approximately 9.9% seen once; the top ten hold around 33%. V and J are TRBV7-3 and TRBJ2-1; 10 bases map to TRBD1. Sequencing used CD8+ T cells sorted from PBMCs, obtained 45 days after the yellow fever booster vaccination. The receptor was derived from a man between 18 and 35 years old who received the YFV17D yellow fever vaccine. The CDR3 nucleotides read TGTGCCAGCAGCTTAGGGGACAGGGGTGTCGATGAGCAGTTCTTC. Translating gives CASSLGDRGVDEQFF.